What follows are 21 T cell receptor beta chains derived from one specimen sequenced in a study of blood T cells in healthy people across ages. PCR was performed a second time for roughly 7 to 12 cycles using a sample-barcoded 5' primer and a J-beta primer mix. MiXCR, run by TCRdb on the 5' RACE reads, gives a single entry per CDR3 protein. This sample has fewer than 800,000 distinct CDR3 sequences, with 49% found just once. Sequenced input: blood. The receptors were gathered from a woman aged 55-70 years in good health.

The table lists this clonotype with a few counts. This chain connects TRBV6-2 or TRBV6-3 to TRBJ2-3; D may be TRBD1 or TRBD2 (5 bases each). This CDR3 has 15 residues. CDR1 MNHEY and CDR2 SVGEGT come from the germline V gene. V lost 8 bases and J lost 1, with 16 bases in between. CDR3 DNA sequence: TGTGCCAGCGGGACCCTGAGGGGCCGCACAGATACGCAGTATTTT. This translates into CASGTLRGRTDTQYF.

The V gene is TRBV3-1, the J gene TRBJ2-3; TRBD2 might be the D (5 bases). Trimming stripped 0 bases from V and 4 bases from J, with 23 bases between. This CDR3 is built from 19 residues. The germline V gene encodes CDR1 LGHDT and CDR2 YNNKEL (reference sequence). CDR3 region: CASSQDWPGSRTGADTQYF. The CDR3, as DNA: TGTGCCAGCAGCCAAGATTGGCCTGGCAGTCGGACTGGGGCAGATACGCAGTATTTT.

The CDR3 nucleotides read TGCAGTGCTAGAGGTGCAGATCCTAATAATTCACCCCTCCACTTT. It translates to CSARGADPNNSPLHF. The chain joins TRBV20-1 to TRBJ1-6; D unclear. Germline-derived CDR1 and CDR2 are DFQATT and SNEGSKA (reference sequence). The CDR3 runs to 15 residues. Trimming shortened V by 1 base and J by 5 bases, and 12 bases separated the two germline ends.

The gene calls are TRBV14 and TRBJ2-4; the match to TRBD2 covers 14 bases. The CDR3 contains 18 residues. V was clipped by 0 bases and J by 7 bases; unmatched bases: 8. Looked up from germline, CDR1 is SGHDN and CDR2 is FVKESK. For the CDR3, the DNA is TGTGCCAGCAGCCAAGACGGGACTAGCGGGAGATTTTGGAACATTCAGTACTTC. Its translation: CASSQDGTSGRFWNIQYF.

Of note for this clonotype: This clone may be a read error of a much larger clone one base away. This chain links TRBV20-1 with TRBJ2-7; TRBD1 agrees at 9 bases. Trimming at V came to 7 bases and at J to 6 bases, leaving 16 bases not matched to a gene. The CDR3 totals 15 residues. Germline V gene lookup returns CDR1 DFQATT and CDR2 SNEGSKA (reference sequence). Written as DNA, the CDR3 is TGCAGTGTTCCAAGGACAGGGGTTGTGCGGGGCGAGCAGTACTTC. Translating it yields CSVPRTGVVRGEQYF.

The CDR3 DNA follows: TGTGCCAGCAGTCGATCGGTCACAGATACGCAGTATTTT. This translates into CASSRSVTDTQYF. The chain has TRBV11-2 and TRBJ2-3; no reliable D call. The V gene's germline CDR1 is SGHAT and CDR2 FQNNGV. The CDR3 contains 13 residues. Trimming took 6 bases from V and 2 from J, leaving 9 bases between them.

This clonotype showed up just a few times. This chain joins TRBV4-3 and TRBJ2-1, with 7 bases fitting TRBD2. Germline loops: CDR1 LGHNA, CDR2 YSLEER. V shed 2 bases and J 0 bases; nucleotides not matched to a gene: 4. The CDR3 spans 16 residues. The CDR3 protein is CASSQLRESSYNEQFF. CDR3 sequence (DNA): TGCGCCAGCAGCCAATTGCGGGAGAGCTCCTACAATGAGCAGTTCTTC.

The V call is TRBV7-6, the J call TRBJ1-1; D is unclear. The germline V gene encodes CDR1 SGHVS and CDR2 FNYEAQ. Trimming removed 2 bases from V and 1 base from J, with 11 bases in between. The CDR3 runs 15 residues. The CDR3 DNA is TGTGCCAGCAGCTTAATGGCAGGACCGAACACTGAAGCTTTCTTT. The encoded protein is CASSLMAGPNTEAFF.

There are a few counts of this clonotype. This chain's CDR3 is CASSLTPGRLQETQYF. The CDR3 nucleotides are TGCGCCAGCAGCCTCACGCCGGGACGGCTCCAAGAGACCCAGTACTTC. This chain joins TRBV5-1 and TRBJ2-5; D is possibly TRBD1 or TRBD2 (5 bases each). Between the trimmed V and J ends, which lost 4 bases and 1 base, there was a span of 17 bases. This CDR3 has 16 residues. Germline CDR1 reads SGHRS; CDR2 reads YFSETQ.

The sample holds many counts of this clonotype. The rearrangement uses TRBV7-2 and TRBJ2-7, with TRBD1 matching over 8 bases. Germline trimming cut 4 bases from V and 6 bases from J; bases unmatched to any gene: 8. Germline CDR1 reads SGHTA; CDR2 reads FQGNSA. CDR3 length: 14 amino acids. The chain's CDR3 is CASSYRTGTGEQYF. The CDR3 coding sequence is TGTGCCAGCAGCTATCGGACAGGGACGGGCGAGCAGTACTTC.

This rearrangement joins TRBV9 to TRBJ1-2, with D unclear. From germline, CDR1 is SGDLS and CDR2 YYNGEE. The CDR3 runs to 15 residues. The V gene lost 3 bases and the J gene lost 3 bases, with 15 bases spanning the gap. CDR3 sequence (DNA): TGTGCCAGCAGCGCCGGAGGTGGCACCCACTATGGCTACACCTTC. It translates to CASSAGGGTHYGYTF. Full variable domain (outside the CDR3, taken from reference TRBV9 and TRBJ1-2): DSGVTQTPKHLITATGQRVTLRCSPRSGDLSVYWYQQSLDQGLQFLIQYYNGEERAKGNILERFSAQQFPDLHSELNLSSLELGDSALYFCASSAGGGTHYGYTFGSGTRLTVV.

This clonotype was observed a few times. The gene calls are TRBV7-2 and TRBJ2-7; 9 bases fit TRBD2. The trim removed 4 bases at V and 7 bases at J, leaving 5 bases unmatched. Germline-derived CDR1 and CDR2 are SGHTA and FQGNSA. The CDR3 runs 13 residues. As DNA, the CDR3 is TGTGCCAGCAGCTCTGGCGGGGGGGGTGAGCAGTACTTC. Protein product: CASSSGGGGEQYF.

The chain joins TRBV20-1 to TRBJ2-7, with 8 nucleotides matching TRBD2. The CDR3 runs 13 residues. The V segment lost 6 bases and the J segment 0 bases; nucleotides outside the gene matches: 4. Germline assignment: CDR1 DFQATT and CDR2 SNEGSKA (reference sequence). The DNA for the CDR3 is TGCAGTGCGCGCGGGAGGTTCTCCTACGAGCAGTACTTC. It specifies CSARGRFSYEQYF.

The table lists this clonotype with a few counts. The V call is TRBV20-1, the J call TRBJ2-7; 9 bases align to TRBD1. In germline, CDR1 is DFQATT, CDR2 SNEGSKA (reference sequence). The J segment lost 3 bases and the V segment lost 5 bases, leaving 5 bases of the junction unmatched. The CDR3 totals 13 residues. The CDR3 spells CSADRDRDYEQYF. CDR3 sequence (DNA): TGCAGTGCTGACCGGGACAGGGACTACGAGCAGTACTTC.

As to this clonotype: A read error may produce the germline difference seen at one junction end. The chain carries TRBV6-2 or TRBV6-3 and TRBJ1-2; D is possibly TRBD1 (5 bases). CDR1 is MNHEY, CDR2 SVGEGT, per germline. The CDR3 totals 14 residues. Here the CDR3 DNA reads TGTGCCCGCAGTCGACAGAGAACTAACTATGGCTACACCTTC. The encoded protein is CARSRQRTNYGYTF.

This clonotype was seen a few times. CDR3 amino acids: CASSYTGGEETQYF. The CDR3 nucleotides read TGTGCCAGCAGTTACACAGGGGGTGAAGAGACCCAGTACTTC. V is TRBV6-5 and J is TRBJ2-5, with 8 bases identical to TRBD1. The CDR3 totals 14 residues. Germline trimming cut 2 bases from V and 3 bases from J; bases unmatched to any gene: 2. Germline assignment: CDR1 MNHEY and CDR2 SVGAGI.

The sample holds a few counts of this clonotype. V and J are TRBV7-9 and TRBJ2-1, with D possibly TRBD2 on 5 matching bases. This CDR3 is 17 amino acids long. V lost 5 bases and J lost 2, with 19 bases in between. The germline V gene encodes CDR1 SEHNR and CDR2 FQNEAQ (reference sequence). CDR3: CASSPSSRGAAYNEQFF. The CDR3 bases are TGTGCCAGCAGCCCATCGTCACGGGGAGCAGCCTACAATGAGCAGTTCTTC.

The chain carries TRBV6-2 or TRBV6-3 and TRBJ2-5; D is perhaps TRBD2 (5 bases). V shed 0 bases and J shed 2 bases, with 7 bases lying between them. CDR3 length: 14 residues. Germline assignment: CDR1 MNHEY and CDR2 SVGEGT. The CDR3 DNA follows: TGTGCCAGCAGTTACTCTACTAGACAAGAGACCCAGTACTTC. Amino acids: CASSYSTRQETQYF.

The genes are TRBV12-3 or TRBV12-4 and TRBJ2-7; 15 nucleotides align to TRBD2. The trim removed 5 bases at V and 3 bases at J, leaving 11 bases unmatched. The length of the CDR3 is 18 residues. The CDR3 region is CASSPGPGLAGGFYEQYF. As DNA, the CDR3 is TGTGCCAGCAGTCCTGGTCCGGGACTAGCGGGAGGATTCTACGAGCAGTACTTC.

The rearrangement joins TRBV2 to TRBJ2-1, with D unresolved. Germline CDR1 and CDR2: SNHLY and FYNNEI. Trimming cost V 1 base and J 0 bases, with 7 bases left between them. CDR3 length equals 15 residues. In DNA form, the CDR3 reads TGTGCCAGCAGTGAAGGGCTTAACTCCTACAATGAGCAGTTCTTC. Translation gives CASSEGLNSYNEQFF.

The J gene is TRBJ2-3, the V gene TRBV5-1; D not certain. The V and J ends lost 0 bases and 6 bases respectively, with 8 bases between them. This CDR3 is built from 13 residues. Germline CDR1 reads SGHRS; CDR2 reads YFSETQ. CDR3 region: CASSLAVGDTQYF. The CDR3 region has the DNA TGCGCCAGCAGCTTGGCAGTCGGGGATACGCAGTATTTT. Filled out from reference TRBV5-1 and TRBJ2-3, the complete variable domain reads KAGVTQTPRYLIKTRGQQVTLSCSPISGHRSVSWYQQTPGQGLQFLFEYFSETQRNKGNFPGRFSGRQFSNSRSEMNVSTLELGDSALYLCASSLAVGDTQYFGPGTRLTVL.